The 3 T cell receptor beta chains in this list originate from one sample, sequenced in a study of cytomegalovirus exposure and HLA in healthy donors. Researchers ran the PCR with 60 Vbeta and 13 Jbeta primers. Assay: immunoSEQ multiplex PCR; the TCRdb copy retains only in-frame clones and omits some. This table lists 150,000 to 200,000 clones. Sequencing input: PBMCs. These receptors came from a woman between 18 and 29 years old in good health and CMV-seropositive.

The CDR3 loop reads CASGGGRGRDISYEQYF. The CDR3 nucleotides read TGTGCCAGCGGTGGCGGGAGGGGACGTGATATCTCCTACGAGCAGTACTTC. The chain couples TRBV7-9 to TRBJ2-7; the match to TRBD2 covers 9 bases. Per germline, CDR1 SEHNR and CDR2 FQNEAQ (reference sequence). The V and J ends lost 8 bases and 0 bases, in that order; junction bases with no gene match: 14. The CDR3 spans 17 residues. Variable domain in full (rest from reference TRBV7-9 and TRBJ2-7): DTGVSQNPRHKITKRGQNVTFRCDPISEHNRLYWYRQTLGQGPEFLTYFQNEAQLEKSRLLSDRFSAERPKGSFSTLEIQRTEQGDSAMYLCASGGGRGRDISYEQYFGPGTRLTVT.

This chain links TRBV19 with TRBJ2-3; TRBD1 matches 10 bases. CDR1 and CDR2 from the germline V gene are LNHDA and SQIVND (reference sequence). The CDR3 consists of 14 residues. V lost 7 bases to trimming and J lost 5 bases; unmatched junction nucleotides: 6. CDR3 in amino acids: CASTTGTGVDTQYF. The CDR3 bases are TGTGCCAGTACCACCGGGACAGGGGTAGATACGCAGTATTTT.

The rearrangement uses TRBV6-6 and TRBJ2-3, with 8 bases fitting TRBD1. With V trimmed by 6 bases and J by 2 bases, 7 bases remained unmatched. This CDR3 region has 15 residues. Per the germline V gene, CDR1 is MNHNY and CDR2 is SVGAGI (reference sequence). CDR3 nucleotides: TGTGCCAGCAGGTCCCAGGGGGCCCCCACAGATACGCAGTATTTT. It translates to CASRSQGAPTDTQYF.